The next 4 T cell receptor beta chains were all read from a single sample in a study of breast tumors, draining lymph nodes, adjacent tissues. TCRdb re-called the multiplex PCR reads through MiXCR, storing one row per CDR3 protein. The data hold some 130,000 distinct CDR3 sequences, with 15% to 20% observed a single time. Axillary draining lymph nodes of breast cancer patients supplied the node samples. Sequenced sample: axillary lymph node tissue. These receptors all stem from a female donor with breast cancer. Some clones in this sample may be carry-over from other donors' samples.

Many counts were recorded for this clonotype. The chain has TRBV10-3 and TRBJ2-2; D is ambiguous. The CDR3 spans 12 residues. V lost 7 bases and J 0 bases, leaving 3 bases between the germline ends. Germline CDR1 reads ENHRY; CDR2 reads SYGVKD. DNA of the CDR3: TGTGCCATCAACACGAACACCGGGGAGCTGTTTTTT. This gives the protein CAINTNTGELFF.

This clonotype was recorded many times. The V and J genes are TRBV5-6 and TRBJ2-1; D uncertain. V was cut by 0 bases and J by 8 bases, with 15 bases left in between. CDR3 length: 15 amino acids. Germline V gene data show CDR1 as SGHDT and CDR2 as YYEEEE. In DNA form, the CDR3 reads TGTGCCAGCAGCTTGGTCCCAGCCCTTCGGGATGAGCAGTTCTTC. Protein product: CASSLVPALRDEQFF.

This clonotype was observed at least ten times. V gene TRBV10-3 combines with J gene TRBJ2-7, with 13 bases aligning to TRBD2. Germline values: CDR1 ENHRY, CDR2 SYGVKD. This CDR3 has 16 amino acids. V shed 6 bases, J shed 0 bases, and the junction held 5 bases outside the gene matches. The CDR3 DNA reads TGTGCCATCAGGGGACTAGCGGGGACTAGCTCCTACGAGCAGTACTTC. Its translation is CAIRGLAGTSSYEQYF.

This clonotype came up many times. J is TRBJ2-5 and V is TRBV29-1, with 8 bases lining up with TRBD1. Per germline, CDR1 SQVTM and CDR2 ANQGSEA. V was pared by 4 bases and J by 5 bases, with 9 bases of the junction left unmatched. This CDR3 is 14 amino acids long. The DNA for the CDR3 is TGCAGCGTTGGTCCCAGGGGGCGCGGGGAGACCCAGTACTTC. It is translated as CSVGPRGRGETQYF.